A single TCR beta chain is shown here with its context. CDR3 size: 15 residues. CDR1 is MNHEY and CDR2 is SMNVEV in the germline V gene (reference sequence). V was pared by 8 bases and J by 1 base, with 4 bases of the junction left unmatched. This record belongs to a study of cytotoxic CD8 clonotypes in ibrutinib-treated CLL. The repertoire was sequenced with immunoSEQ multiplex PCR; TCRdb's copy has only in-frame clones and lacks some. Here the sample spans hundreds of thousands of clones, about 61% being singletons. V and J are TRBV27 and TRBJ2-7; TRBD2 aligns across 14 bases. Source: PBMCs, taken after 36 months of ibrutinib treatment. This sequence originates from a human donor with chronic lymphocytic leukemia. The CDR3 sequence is CASGTSGSLSYEQYF. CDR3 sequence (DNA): TGTGCCAGCGGGACTAGCGGGAGCCTTTCCTACGAGCAGTACTTC.